This T cell receptor (beta chain) stems from a study of T cell repertoires in ileal Crohn's disease (dated by TCRdb to between 2018 and 2021). Regarding the complete study: The median duration of disease was roughly 8.2 years, and at the time of surgery roughly 36% of patients were active smokers. Every patient underwent surgery because of a complication, which was stricturing disease in around 60% of cases and penetrating disease in about 39%. Roughly half of the patients were given postoperative therapy, with ten to twelve receiving thiopurines and under 20 receiving anti-TNF agents. The M6 samples were biopsies of the neoterminal ileum collected during postoperative colonoscopy. The TCR repertoire was analysed in around 50 patients with Crohn's disease drawn from a prospective multicentre cohort. The study was conducted in parallel with a multicentre cohort built to find predictors of early endoscopic recurrence after ileocolonic resection. A Rutgeerts score above i0 was used to define endoscopic postoperative recurrence. A total of about 170 mucosal samples from about 50 patients were sequenced, with samples obtained at several locations on the surgical specimen and at postoperative endoscopy.

Reading the label with the study, this specimen's time point is: neoterminal ileum biopsy at postoperative endoscopy, about 6 months after surgery. Adults with ileal or ileocolonic Crohn's disease for whom ileocolonic resection was indicated were considered eligible. Whole ileal mucosal biopsies were kept frozen at -80 degrees C prior to DNA extraction. Genomic DNA was extracted from frozen whole biopsies with a TRizol-based method and quantified on a NanoDrop 2000 spectrophotometer. This clone was seen just once. No cognate antigen has been identified for it. The record has no base qualities; no much larger clone is one base away. Paper-wide results and their limitations: Higher high-frequency clone percentages at surgery were associated with endoscopic recurrence; all patients with clonality above 26.8% (18/57) had recurrence. Compared with CD4 T cells, sorted CD8 T cells contained more high-frequency clones, which suggests that the mucosal expansions were mostly CD8. A significantly higher proportion of clonal expansions was observed in active smokers at surgery than in non-smokers (about 25% vs 20%, p=0.02). Postoperative endoscopy timing varied within the first year after surgery, with a median delay of around 6.8 months. Only a subgroup of patients, of unstated size, had mucosal CD4 and CD8 T cells sorted and sequenced.

From a lookup of the germline V gene, CDR1 and CDR2 are SQVTM and ANQGSEA. The CDR3, from cysteine to phenylalanine, totals 12 residues. The CDR3 DNA has 36 bases and is translated from base 1. Trimming removed 7 bases from V and 4 bases from J, leaving 13 bases between the germline ends. Around 550 nanograms of biopsy DNA per sample were submitted for commercial TCRB immunosequencing. Adaptive Biotechnology amplified the CDR3 regions from genomic DNA with a two-step multiplex PCR designed to control amplification bias. In the first PCR, primers covered every V and J gene segment, and in the second PCR, barcodes and Illumina adapters were added. CDR3 libraries were sequenced on an Illumina instrument. In the authors' own workflow: Analysis combined the vendor-provided pipelines with custom analysis of raw data in R/Bioconductor under R version 3.3.0. Clonality, which ranges from 0 to 1, was calculated as the inverse of the normalised Shannon entropy across all productive clones. High-frequency clones were defined as the share of the repertoire occupied by the top 100 clones, with only clones passing a 95% confidence test being retained. Overlap between samples was measured with the Morisita-Horn index, while repertoire diversity was measured with the Simpson index. TCRdb stores this immuneACCESS table with in-frame sequences only. Part of the clones is absent; in the studies checked, under half of the shortfall reflects unresolved V genes, and no reason is known for the rest. That table furnishes V, J and clone size, whereas the DNA furnished D and trimming. The sample includes just over 3,000 clones, with 80% to 90% observed a single time. The ten largest make up 5.1% of the sample.

The sequence was collected from an adult with Crohn's disease. Specimen: ileal tissue. This sequence uses TRBV29-1 and TRBJ1-2, with an unclear D gene assignment. The CDR3 reads as follows: CSAGGSFYGYTF. The nucleotide sequence reads TGCAGCGCCGGAGGGAGTTTCTATGGCTACACCTTC.